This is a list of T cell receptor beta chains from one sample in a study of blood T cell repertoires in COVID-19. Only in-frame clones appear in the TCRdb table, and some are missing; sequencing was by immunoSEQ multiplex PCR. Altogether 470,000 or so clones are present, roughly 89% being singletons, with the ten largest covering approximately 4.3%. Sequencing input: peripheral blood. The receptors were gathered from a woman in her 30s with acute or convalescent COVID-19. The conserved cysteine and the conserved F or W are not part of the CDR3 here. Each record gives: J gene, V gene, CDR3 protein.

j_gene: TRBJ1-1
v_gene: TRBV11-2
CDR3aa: ASSRTGGNTEAF

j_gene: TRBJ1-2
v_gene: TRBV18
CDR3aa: ASSPDRTYGYT

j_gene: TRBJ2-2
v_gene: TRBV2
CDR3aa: ASSGIGRVTGELF

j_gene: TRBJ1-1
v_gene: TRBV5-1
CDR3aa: ASSLAGRGMNTEAF

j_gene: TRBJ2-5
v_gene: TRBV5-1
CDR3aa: ASSRQRQETQY

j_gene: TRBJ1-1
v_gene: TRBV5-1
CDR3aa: ASSSLGRQGTEAF

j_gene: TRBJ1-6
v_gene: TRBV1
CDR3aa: TSKRPGIGNSPLH

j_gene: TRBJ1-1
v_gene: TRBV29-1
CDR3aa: SVVRDRGIRAF

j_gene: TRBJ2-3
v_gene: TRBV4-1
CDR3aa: ASSQDIDRENPDTQY

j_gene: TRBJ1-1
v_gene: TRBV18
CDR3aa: ASSPGQGASSEAF

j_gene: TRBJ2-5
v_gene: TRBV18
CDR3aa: ASSTRQGETQY

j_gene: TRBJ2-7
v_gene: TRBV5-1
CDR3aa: ASSLVSSGDAYYEQY

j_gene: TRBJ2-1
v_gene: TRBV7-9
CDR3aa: ASSLAVERNEQF

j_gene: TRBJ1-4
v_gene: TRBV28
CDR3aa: ASSLDREELF

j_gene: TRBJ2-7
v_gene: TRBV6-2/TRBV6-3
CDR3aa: ASSSRDRDNEQY

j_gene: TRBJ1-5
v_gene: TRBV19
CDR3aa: ASSIPGNQPQH

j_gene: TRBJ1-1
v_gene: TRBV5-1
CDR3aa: ASSFRDRATEAF

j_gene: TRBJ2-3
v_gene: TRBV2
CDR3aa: ASSHPTSSSTDTQY

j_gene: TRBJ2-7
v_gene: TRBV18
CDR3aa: ASSPSRQGGSYEQY

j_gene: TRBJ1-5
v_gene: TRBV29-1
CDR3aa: SVEGQAGQPQH

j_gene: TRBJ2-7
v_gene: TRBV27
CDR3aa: ASSLGDSLAYEQY

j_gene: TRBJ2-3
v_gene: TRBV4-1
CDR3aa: ASSREDRVTDTQY

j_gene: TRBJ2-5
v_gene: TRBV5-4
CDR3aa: ASSSGHEQETQY

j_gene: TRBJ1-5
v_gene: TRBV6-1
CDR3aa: ASSEEQQGGSQPQH

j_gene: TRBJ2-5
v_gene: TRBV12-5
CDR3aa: ASGPTRTGNQETQY

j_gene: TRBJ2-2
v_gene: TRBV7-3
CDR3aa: ASSSGGTGELF

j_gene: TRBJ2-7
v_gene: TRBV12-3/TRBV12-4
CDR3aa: ASSPGGEQY

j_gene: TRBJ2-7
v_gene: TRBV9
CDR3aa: ASSVGVGAGKQY

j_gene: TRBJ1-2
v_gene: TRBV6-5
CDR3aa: ASSPGTGDYGYT

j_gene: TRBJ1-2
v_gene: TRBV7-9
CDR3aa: ASSLSGGAGYT

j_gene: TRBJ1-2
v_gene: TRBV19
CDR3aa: ASSIVSGNGYT

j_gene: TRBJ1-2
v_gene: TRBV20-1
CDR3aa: SASDRPGGYT

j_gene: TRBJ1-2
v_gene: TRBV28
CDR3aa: ASSFGQGNYGYT

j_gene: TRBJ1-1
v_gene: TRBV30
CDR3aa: AWGGQWNTEAF

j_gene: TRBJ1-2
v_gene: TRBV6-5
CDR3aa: ASSPGVSYGYT

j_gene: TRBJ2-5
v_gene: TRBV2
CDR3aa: ASSEAAGTQETQY

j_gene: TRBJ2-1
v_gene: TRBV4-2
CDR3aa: ASSQVRGPYNEQF

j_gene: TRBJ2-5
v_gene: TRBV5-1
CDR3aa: ASSPSPQGPQETQY

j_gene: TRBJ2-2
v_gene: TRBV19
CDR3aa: ASSIDPQGDTGELF

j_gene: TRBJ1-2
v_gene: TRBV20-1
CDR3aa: SVGATYGYT

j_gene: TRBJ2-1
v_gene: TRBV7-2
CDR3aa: ARGTGTSVNEQF

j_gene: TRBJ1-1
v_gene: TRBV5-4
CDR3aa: ASSLSNTEAF